The entry below gives a single T cell receptor (beta chain) sequence along with its context. The antigen is undetermined. The data were taken from a study of Graves' ophthalmopathy and Graves' hyperthyroidism. The authors amplified TCR beta CDR3 regions from RNA transcripts. HTBI primers were employed in first-round RT-PCR, then a second-round multiplex PCR followed. TCRdb reanalysed the multiplex PCR reads using MiXCR and keeps one entry per CDR3 protein. The profile covers around 1,200,000 distinct CDR3 sequences, with about two fifths appearing a single time and around 10% taken by the ten largest. Study results and caveats: Ophthalmopathy progression was predicted by the model at 70.59% sensitivity and under 75% specificity.

The CDR3 is 13 residues long. The V end lost 3 bases, the J end lost 2 bases, and 8 bases lay between the germline ends. From germline, CDR1 is SGHNT and CDR2 YYREEE (reference sequence). The chain is built from TRBV5-4 and TRBJ2-5; D is unclear. The sample was peripheral blood or thyroid tissue (not recorded which). This TCR was recovered from an adult man with Graves' hyperthyroidism. CDR3 amino acids: CASSSVGQETQYF. In DNA, the CDR3 is TGTGCCAGCAGCTCGGTAGGGCAAGAGACCCAGTACTTC.